Following are 2 T cell receptor beta chains from one sample sequenced in a study of blood T cell repertoires in COVID-19. Method: immunoSEQ multiplex PCR; TCRdb's copy keeps in-frame clones and lacks some. Of 300,000 to 450,000 clones in the sample, about 85% were seen once. Material for sequencing was peripheral blood. These receptors came from a woman aged 18-29 years with acute or convalescent COVID-19.

The chain carries TRBV27 and TRBJ2-2; the match to TRBD2 covers 10 bases. This CDR3 region has 16 residues. V lost 3 bases, J lost 5 bases, and 6 bases stayed unmatched. Germline CDR1 is MNHEY and CDR2 is SMNVEV (reference sequence). CDR3 region: CASSFPLAGGTGELFF. The CDR3 DNA reads TGTGCCAGCAGTTTCCCCTTAGCGGGGGGAACCGGGGAGCTGTTTTTT.

V is TRBV7-8 and J is TRBJ2-5; TRBD2 aligns across 12 bases. J was trimmed by 2 bases and V by 1 base; bases with no gene match: 5. CDR1 is SGHVS and CDR2 is FQNEAQ in the germline V gene. CDR3 length: 17 residues. The CDR3 loop is CASSLVGTSGLQETQYF. CDR3 nucleotide sequence: TGTGCCAGCAGCTTAGTGGGGACTAGCGGGCTTCAAGAGACCCAGTACTTC.